This TCR beta chain was observed in a study of T-cell reconstitution after alpha-beta-depleted transplantation in children. Germline CDR1 and CDR2: MNHEY and SVGAGI. CDR3 length: 16 residues. With 0 bases removed from V and 5 bases from J, the gap between germline ends came to 16 bases. Unique molecular identifiers were used to barcode this TCRbeta library. TCRdb fed the PCR reads into MiXCR, producing one record per CDR3 protein. Of about 480,000 distinct CDR3 sequences listed, 12% are singletons. The rearrangement links TRBV6-5 to TRBJ1-1, with a possible D match to TRBD1 (6 bases). The TCR comes from a human donor who donated a stem cell graft to a child with combined immunodeficiency. This specimen was PBMCs from the stem cell graft donor, taken from the stem cell graft. In DNA form, the CDR3 reads TGTGCCAGCAGTTACTCGAGGGGGGGCGCAGGGACTGAAGCTTTCTTT. Translation gives CASSYSRGGAGTEAFF.